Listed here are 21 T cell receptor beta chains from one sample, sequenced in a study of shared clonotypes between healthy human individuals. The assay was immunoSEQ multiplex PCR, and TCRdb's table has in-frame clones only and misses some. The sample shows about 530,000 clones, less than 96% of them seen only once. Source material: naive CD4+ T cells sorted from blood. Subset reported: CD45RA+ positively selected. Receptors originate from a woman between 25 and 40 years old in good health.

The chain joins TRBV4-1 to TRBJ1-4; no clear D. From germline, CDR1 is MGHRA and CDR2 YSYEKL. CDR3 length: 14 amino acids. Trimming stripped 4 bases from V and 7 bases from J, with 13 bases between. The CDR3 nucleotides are TGCGCCAGCAGCCCCGGAGTATCGGCTGAAAAACTGTTTTTT. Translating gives CASSPGVSAEKLFF.

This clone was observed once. The CDR3 sequence is CASSQSAQTINQPQHF. The CDR3 DNA is TGTGCCAGCAGCCAATCGGCCCAGACTATCAATCAGCCCCAGCATTTT. The V call is TRBV4-2, the J call TRBJ1-5; D gene uncertain. The CDR3 length is 16 residues. V was clipped by 2 bases and J by 3 bases, with 14 bases between them. Germline V gene sequence: CDR1 LGHNA, CDR2 YNFKEQ.

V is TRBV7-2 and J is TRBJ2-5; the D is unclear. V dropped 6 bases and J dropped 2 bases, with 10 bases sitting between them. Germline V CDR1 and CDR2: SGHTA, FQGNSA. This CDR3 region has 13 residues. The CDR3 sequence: CASRARVQETQYF. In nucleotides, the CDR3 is TGTGCCAGCAGGGCCCGGGTACAAGAGACCCAGTACTTC.

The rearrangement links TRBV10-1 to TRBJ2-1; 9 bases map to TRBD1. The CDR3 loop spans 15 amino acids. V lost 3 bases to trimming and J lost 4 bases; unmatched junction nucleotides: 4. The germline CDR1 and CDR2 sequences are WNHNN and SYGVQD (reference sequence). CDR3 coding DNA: TGCGCCAGCAGTGAAGAGACAGGGGGGTACAATGAGCAGTTCTTC. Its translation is CASSEETGGYNEQFF.

CDR3 in amino acids: CASSLIAGASDTQYF. DNA of the CDR3: TGTGCCAGCAGCTTAATTGCAGGGGCCTCAGATACGCAGTATTTT. This chain links TRBV7-6 with TRBJ2-3; TRBD1 might be the D (6 bases). CDR1 SGHVS and CDR2 FNYEAQ come from the germline V gene. The CDR3 extends over 15 amino acids. V was pared by 2 bases and J by 4 bases, with 13 bases between.

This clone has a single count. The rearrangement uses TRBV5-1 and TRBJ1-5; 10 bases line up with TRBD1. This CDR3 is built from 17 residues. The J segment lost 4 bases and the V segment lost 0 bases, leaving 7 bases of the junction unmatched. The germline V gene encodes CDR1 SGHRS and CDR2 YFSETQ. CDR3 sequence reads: CASSLAGTGEGNQPQHF. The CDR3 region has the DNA TGCGCCAGCAGCTTGGCCGGGACAGGGGAAGGAAATCAGCCCCAGCATTTT.

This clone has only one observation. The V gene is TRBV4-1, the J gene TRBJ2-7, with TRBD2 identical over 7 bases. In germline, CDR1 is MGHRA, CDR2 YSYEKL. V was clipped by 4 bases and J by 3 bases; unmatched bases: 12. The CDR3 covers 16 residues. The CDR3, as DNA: TGCGCCAGCAGCCGGGGGGAAGCGGGAAACCTCTACGAGCAGTACTTC. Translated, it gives CASSRGEAGNLYEQYF.

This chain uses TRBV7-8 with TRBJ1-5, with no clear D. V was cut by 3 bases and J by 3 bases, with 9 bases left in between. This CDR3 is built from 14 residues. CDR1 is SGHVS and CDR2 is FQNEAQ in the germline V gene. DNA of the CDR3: TGTGCCAGCAGCTTGAGCAGGTACAATCAGCCCCAGCATTTT. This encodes CASSLSRYNQPQHF.

The DNA of the CDR3 is TGTGCCAGCAGCCCCTTAGCGGAAGAGACCCAGTACTTC. Its protein is CASSPLAEETQYF. This rearrangement joins TRBV2 to TRBJ2-5; a possible D gene is TRBD2 (6 bases). The CDR3 consists of 13 residues. V lost 6 bases and J lost 3, with 11 bases in between. From germline, CDR1 is SNHLY and CDR2 FYNNEI.

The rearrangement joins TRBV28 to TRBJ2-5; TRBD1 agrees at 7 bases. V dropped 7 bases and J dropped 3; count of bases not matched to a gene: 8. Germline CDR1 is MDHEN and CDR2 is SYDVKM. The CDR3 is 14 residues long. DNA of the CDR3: TGTGCCAGCACAAGACGGGACAGTAAAGAGACCCAGTACTTC. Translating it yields CASTRRDSKETQYF.

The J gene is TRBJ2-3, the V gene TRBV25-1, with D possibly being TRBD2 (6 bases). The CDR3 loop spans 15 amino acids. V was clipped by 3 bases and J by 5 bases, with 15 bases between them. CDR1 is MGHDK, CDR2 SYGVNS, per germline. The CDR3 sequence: CASSDGRGPLDTQYF. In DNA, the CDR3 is TGTGCCAGCAGTGATGGGCGGGGCCCTCTAGATACGCAGTATTTT.

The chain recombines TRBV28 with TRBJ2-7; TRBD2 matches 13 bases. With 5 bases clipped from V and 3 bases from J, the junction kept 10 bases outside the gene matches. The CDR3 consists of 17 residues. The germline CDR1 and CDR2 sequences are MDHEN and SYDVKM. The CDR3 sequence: CASSGTSGTRLIYEQYF. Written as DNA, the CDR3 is TGTGCCAGCAGTGGGACTAGCGGGACCAGGCTCATCTACGAGCAGTACTTC.

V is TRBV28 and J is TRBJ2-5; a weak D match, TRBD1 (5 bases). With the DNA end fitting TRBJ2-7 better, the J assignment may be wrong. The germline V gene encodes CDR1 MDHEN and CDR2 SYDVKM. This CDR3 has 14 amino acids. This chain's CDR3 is CARERQTLPYEQYF. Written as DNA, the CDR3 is TGTGCCAGAGAGAGACAGACTCTCCCTTACGAGCAGTACTTC.

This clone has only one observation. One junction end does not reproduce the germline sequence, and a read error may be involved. In DNA form, the CDR3 reads TGTGCCAGCAGTTACTTGGGACAGGGCTCTCTGCGCTTC. Its translation is CASSYLGQGSLRF. The chain has TRBV6-5 and TRBJ1-2; 9 bases agree with TRBD1. This CDR3 is 13 amino acids long. The germline V gene encodes CDR1 MNHEY and CDR2 SVGAGI.

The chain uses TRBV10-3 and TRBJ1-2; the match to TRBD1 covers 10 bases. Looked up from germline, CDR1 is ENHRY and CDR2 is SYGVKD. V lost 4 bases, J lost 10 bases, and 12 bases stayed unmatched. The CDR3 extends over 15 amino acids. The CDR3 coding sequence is TGTGCCATCAGTGCTGATACCGGGACAGGGGAGGACTACACCTTC. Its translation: CAISADTGTGEDYTF.

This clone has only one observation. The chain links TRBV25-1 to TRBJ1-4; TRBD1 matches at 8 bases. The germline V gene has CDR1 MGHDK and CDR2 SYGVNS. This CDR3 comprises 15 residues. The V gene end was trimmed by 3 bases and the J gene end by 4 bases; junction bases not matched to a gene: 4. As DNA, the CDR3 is TGTGCCAGCAGTGAGTCGGACAGGGTTAATGAAAAACTGTTTTTT. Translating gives CASSESDRVNEKLFF. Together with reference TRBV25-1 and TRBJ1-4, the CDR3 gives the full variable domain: EADIYQTPRYLVIGTGKKITLECSQTMGHDKMYWYQQDPGMELHLIHYSYGVNSTEKGDLSSESTVSRIRTEHFPLTLESARPSHTSQYLCASSESDRVNEKLFFGSGTQLSVL.

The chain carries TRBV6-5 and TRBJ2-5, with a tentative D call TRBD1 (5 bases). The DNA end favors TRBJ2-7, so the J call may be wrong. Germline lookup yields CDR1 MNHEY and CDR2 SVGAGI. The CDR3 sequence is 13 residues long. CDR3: CASSYQGSYEQYF. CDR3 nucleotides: TGTGCCAGCAGTTACCAGGGCTCCTACGAGCAGTACTTC.

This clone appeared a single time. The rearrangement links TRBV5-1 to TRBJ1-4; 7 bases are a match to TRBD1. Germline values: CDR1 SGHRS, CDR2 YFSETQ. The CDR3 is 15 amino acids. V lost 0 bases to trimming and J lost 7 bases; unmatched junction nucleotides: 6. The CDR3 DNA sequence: TGCGCCAGCAGCTTGGAAACAGGGGACGGTGAAAAACTGTTTTTT. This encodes CASSLETGDGEKLFF.

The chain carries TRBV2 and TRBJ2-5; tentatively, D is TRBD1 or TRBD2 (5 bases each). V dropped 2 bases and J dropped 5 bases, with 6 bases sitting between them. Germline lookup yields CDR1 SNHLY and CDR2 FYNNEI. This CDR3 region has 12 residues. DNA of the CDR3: TGTGCCAGCAGTGAAAGGGACGAGACCCAGTACTTC. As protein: CASSERDETQYF.

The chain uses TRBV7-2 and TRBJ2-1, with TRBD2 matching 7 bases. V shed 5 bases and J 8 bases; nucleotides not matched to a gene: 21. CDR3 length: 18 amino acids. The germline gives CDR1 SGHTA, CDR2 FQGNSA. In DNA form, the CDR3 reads TGTGCCAGCAGCCCCACCCCTCTAGCGGCCCCTGTCACGGATGAGCAGTTCTTC. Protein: CASSPTPLAAPVTDEQFF.

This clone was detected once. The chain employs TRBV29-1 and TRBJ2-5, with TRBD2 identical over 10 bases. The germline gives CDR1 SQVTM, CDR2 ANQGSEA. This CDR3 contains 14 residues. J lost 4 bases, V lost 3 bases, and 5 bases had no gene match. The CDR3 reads CSVELAGASETQYF. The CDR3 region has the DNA TGCAGCGTTGAGCTAGCGGGAGCCTCAGAGACCCAGTACTTC.